Included here is one T cell receptor beta chain sequence, with context. This sample is drawn from a study of blood T cell repertoires in COVID-19. The CDR3 length is 15 residues. From germline, CDR1 is SGDLS and CDR2 YYNGEE. The junction had 8 bases not matched to a gene; V was cut back by 4 bases and J by 5 bases. Clones were read by immunoSEQ multiplex PCR, and TCRdb kept only the in-frame ones, dropping some. Of a few hundred thousand clones listed, 86% are singletons. The sequencing input was peripheral blood. This receptor was identified in a woman aged 25 to 39 who had recovered from COVID-19. The chain links TRBV9 to TRBJ2-5, with 10 bases lining up with TRBD1. The CDR3 loop is CASSLEGQGRETQYF. The CDR3 bases are TGTGCCAGCAGCCTCGAGGGACAGGGGAGGGAGACCCAGTACTTC.